These T cell receptor beta chains were read from a single sample in a study of T cell changes during pregnancy in multiple sclerosis. TCRdb's table, derived via immunoSEQ multiplex PCR, lists solely in-frame clones and lacks some. The data contain tens of thousands of clones, about 91% of them seen just once; the ten biggest clones take up less than 2.5%. Material: peripheral blood, obtained in the third trimester of pregnancy. The receptor source for this set is a female donor with multiple sclerosis, enrolled in a pregnancy study. Both conserved end residues are trimmed from each CDR3. Each record gives: J gene, V gene, CDR3 length, CDR3 protein.

>TRBJ1-2|TRBV28|11
ASDRGRGYGYT
>TRBJ1-5|TRBV30|12
AWSVDRGHQPQH
>TRBJ2-1|TRBV27|14
ASSSPSARVDNEQF
>TRBJ2-7|TRBV13|13
ASSSTGLVASEQY
>-|TRBV5-4|13
ASSFGPDSSYEQY
>TRBJ2-1|TRBV11-2|13
ASSPKLANYNEQF
>TRBJ1-2|TRBV5-6|12
ASQGDRGNYGYT
>TRBJ2-5|TRBV5-1|15
ASSLAGQGRYQETQY
>TRBJ2-1|TRBV2|14
ASRTPVPRSYNEQF
>TRBJ2-3|TRBV19|13
ASSRAGVGTDTQY
>TRBJ2-7|TRBV29-1|12
SVHYPGGPPVQY
>TRBJ1-5|TRBV2|12
ASSELRVGQPQH
>TRBJ2-7|TRBV15|13
ATSRDLGESYEQY
>TRBJ2-5|TRBV4-2|13
ASRVGGDPQETQY
>TRBJ2-1|TRBV7-3|13
ASSLTSLAPNEQF
>TRBJ2-2|TRBV5-1|14
ASSLDPSPNTGELF
>TRBJ1-2|TRBV19|12
ASRPLSGTYGYT
>TRBJ1-2|TRBV29-1|10
SVGQGDYGYT
>TRBJ2-7|TRBV30|15
AWSTWTSGTPGNEQY
>TRBJ2-2|TRBV6-6|13
ASSRGLAGPGELF
>TRBJ2-7|TRBV5-1|13
ASSLAASGSYEQY
>TRBJ1-5|TRBV19|12
ASSTSRVSQPQH
>TRBJ2-5|TRBV10-3|11
AISETPDSSAY
>TRBJ1-6|TRBV27|13
ASSPGTVPNSPLH
>TRBJ2-7|TRBV25-1|15
ASSDVGRGTAAYEQY
>TRBJ1-1|TRBV7-6|13
ASSSGGATNTEAF
>TRBJ2-3|TRBV7-9|15
ASSKRPGQGATDTQY